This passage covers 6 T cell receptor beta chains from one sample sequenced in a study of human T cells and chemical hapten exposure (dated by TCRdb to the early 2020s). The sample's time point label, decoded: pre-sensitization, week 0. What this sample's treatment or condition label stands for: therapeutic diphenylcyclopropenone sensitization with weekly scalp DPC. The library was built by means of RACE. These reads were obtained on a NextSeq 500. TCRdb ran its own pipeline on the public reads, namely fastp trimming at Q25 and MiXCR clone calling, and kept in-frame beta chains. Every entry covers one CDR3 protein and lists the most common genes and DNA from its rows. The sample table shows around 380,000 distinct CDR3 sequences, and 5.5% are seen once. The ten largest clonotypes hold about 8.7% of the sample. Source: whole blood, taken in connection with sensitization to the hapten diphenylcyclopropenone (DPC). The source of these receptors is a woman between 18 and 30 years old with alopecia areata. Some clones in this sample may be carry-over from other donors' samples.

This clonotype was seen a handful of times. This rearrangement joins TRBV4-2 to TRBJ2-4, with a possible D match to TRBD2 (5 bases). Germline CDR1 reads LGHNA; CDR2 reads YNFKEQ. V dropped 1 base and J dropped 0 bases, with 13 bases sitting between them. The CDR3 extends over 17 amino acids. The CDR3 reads CASSQVLTRVAKNIQYF. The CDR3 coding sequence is TGTGCCAGCAGCCAAGTTCTGACGAGGGTAGCCAAAAACATTCAGTACTTC.

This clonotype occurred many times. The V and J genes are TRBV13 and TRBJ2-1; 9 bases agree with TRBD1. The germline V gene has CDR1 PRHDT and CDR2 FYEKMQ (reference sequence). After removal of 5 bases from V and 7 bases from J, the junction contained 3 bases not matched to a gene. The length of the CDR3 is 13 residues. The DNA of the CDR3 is TGTGCCAGCAGCCAGGACAGGGGTAATGAGCAGTTCTTC. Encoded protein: CASSQDRGNEQFF.

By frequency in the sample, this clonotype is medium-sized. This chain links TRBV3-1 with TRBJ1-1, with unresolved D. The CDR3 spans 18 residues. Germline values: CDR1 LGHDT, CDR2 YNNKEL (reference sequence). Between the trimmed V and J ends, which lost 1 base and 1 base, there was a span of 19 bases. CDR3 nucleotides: TGTGCCAGCAGCCAAGGTTTCAGGCTTGATACTACGAACACTGAAGCTTTCTTT. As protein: CASSQGFRLDTTNTEAFF. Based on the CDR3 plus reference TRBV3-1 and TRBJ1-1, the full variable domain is DTAVSQTPKYLVTQMGNDKSIKCEQNLGHDTMYWYKQDSKKFLKIMFSYNNKELIINETVPNRFSPKSPDKAHLNLHINSLELGDSAVYFCASSQGFRLDTTNTEAFFGQGTRLTVV.

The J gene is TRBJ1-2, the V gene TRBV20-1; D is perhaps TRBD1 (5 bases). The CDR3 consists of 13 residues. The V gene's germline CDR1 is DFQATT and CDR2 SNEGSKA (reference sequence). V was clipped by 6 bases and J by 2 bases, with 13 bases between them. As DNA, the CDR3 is TGCAGTGCCCGTAATCCAGGGAACTATGGCTACACCTTC. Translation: CSARNPGNYGYTF.

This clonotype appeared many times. The CDR3 nucleotides are TGTGCCAGCAGCTCCGGACAGGGAGACTATGGCTACACCTTC. Translating gives CASSSGQGDYGYTF. This chain uses TRBV7-8 with TRBJ1-2; 8 nucleotides align to TRBD1. The CDR3 is 14 amino acids. The ends lost 4 bases at V and 3 bases at J; junction bases unmatched: 4. Germline CDR1 is SGHVS and CDR2 is FQNEAQ.

The CDR3 sequence is CASSVALAGGLYNEQFF. The CDR3 DNA reads TGTGCCAGCAGCGTAGCCCTAGCGGGGGGGCTTTACAATGAGCAGTTCTTC. The chain is built from TRBV9 and TRBJ2-1, with 12 bases that match TRBD2. Per germline, CDR1 SGDLS and CDR2 YYNGEE. V gave up 0 bases and J gave up 4 bases; unmatched junction bases: 5. This CDR3 spans 17 amino acids.